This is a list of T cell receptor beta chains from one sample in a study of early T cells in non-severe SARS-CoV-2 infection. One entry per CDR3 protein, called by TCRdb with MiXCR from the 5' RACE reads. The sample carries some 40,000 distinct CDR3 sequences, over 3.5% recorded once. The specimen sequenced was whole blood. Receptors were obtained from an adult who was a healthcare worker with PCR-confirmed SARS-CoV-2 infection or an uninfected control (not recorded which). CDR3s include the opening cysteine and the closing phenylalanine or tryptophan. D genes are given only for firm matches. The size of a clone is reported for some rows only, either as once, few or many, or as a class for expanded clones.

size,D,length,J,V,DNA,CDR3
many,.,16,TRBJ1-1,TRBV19,TGTGCCAGTAGTATGATTCTTACCGGGGCTGAGGCTGAAGCTTTCTTT,CASSMILTGAEAEAFF
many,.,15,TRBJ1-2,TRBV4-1,TGCGCCAGCAGCCAAATGACGGCGGCTAACTATGGCTACACCTTC,CASSQMTAANYGYTF
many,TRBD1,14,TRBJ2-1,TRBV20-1,TGCAGTGCACGGACAGGGGGATCCTACAATGAGCAGTTCTTC,CSARTGGSYNEQFF
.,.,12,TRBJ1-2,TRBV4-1,TGCGCCAGCAATACACCTACCTATGGCTACACCTTC,CASNTPTYGYTF
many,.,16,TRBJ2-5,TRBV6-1,TGTGCCAGCAGTGCCGGACGCTCAGGGTACCAAGAGACCCAGTACTTC,CASSAGRSGYQETQYF
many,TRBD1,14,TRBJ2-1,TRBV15,TGTGCCACCAGCTGGGGACAGGGGGACAATGAGCAGTTCTTC,CATSWGQGDNEQFF
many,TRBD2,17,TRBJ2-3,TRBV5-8,TGTGCCAGCAGCCGCCTAGTTGCTAGCGGGGGTTCAGATACGCAGTATTTT,CASSRLVASGGSDTQYF
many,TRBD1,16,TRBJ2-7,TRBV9,TGTGCCAGCAGTAGAGGAATAGGGACAGGGGTCCACGAGCAGTACTTC,CASSRGIGTGVHEQYF
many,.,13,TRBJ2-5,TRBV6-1,TGTGCCAGCAGCGAGGACGCGCCGGAGACCCAGTACTTC,CASSEDAPETQYF
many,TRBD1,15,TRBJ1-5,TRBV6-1,TGTGCCAGCAGTGATGACGGACAGGTCAATCAGCCCCAGCATTTT,CASSDDGQVNQPQHF
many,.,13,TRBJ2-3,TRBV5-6,TGTGCCAGCAGCTTCGATTGGGCAGATACGCAGTATTTT,CASSFDWADTQYF
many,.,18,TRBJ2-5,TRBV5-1,TGCGCCAGCAGCTTGTTAGGTAGTGGGGACTGGCGCGTCGAGACCCAGTACTTC,CASSLLGSGDWRVETQYF
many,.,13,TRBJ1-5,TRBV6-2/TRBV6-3,TGTGCCAGCAGTTTGGTTTTGGGACAGCCCCAGCATTTT,CASSLVLGQPQHF
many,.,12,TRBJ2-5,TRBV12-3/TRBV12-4,TGTGCCAGCAGTTTAGCCCGATCGACCCAGTACTTC,CASSLARSTQYF
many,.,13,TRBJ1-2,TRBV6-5,TGTGCCAGCAGAAAAGCCGGGGACTATGGCTACACCTTC,CASRKAGDYGYTF
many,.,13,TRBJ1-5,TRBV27,TGTGCCAGCAGTTTAGAGCCGAATCAGCCCCAGCATTTT,CASSLEPNQPQHF